This T cell receptor (beta chain) was obtained from a study of CD8+ T cells in alopecia areata. Concerning this clone: Antigen: not known.

The CDR3 is made up of 13 amino acids. Germline V CDR1 and CDR2: SQVTM, ANQGSEA. Losses at the gene ends were 1 base for V and 4 bases for J; bases not matched to a gene: 2. Findings and caveats of the study: Normal skin's resident alphabeta T cells are also sequenced in scalp samples.

Sorting from PBMCs produced CD4+ and CD8+ T cells. Extraction of RNA preceded its reverse transcription into cDNA, which served as the sequencing template. Only in-frame clones appear in the TCRdb table, and some are missing; sequencing was by immunoSEQ multiplex PCR. In the table there are 140,000 or so clones, roughly 58% of which are singletons. This chain joins TRBV29-1 and TRBJ1-2; 8 bases match TRBD1. The sequencing input was CD8+ T cells sorted from blood. The receptor's source is a human donor in good health. For the CDR3, the DNA is TGCAGCGTTGAAGCAGGGGGCAGCTATGGCTACACCTTC. Protein product: CSVEAGGSYGYTF.